This T cell receptor beta chain appears in the sequencing data of a study of blood T cell repertoires in COVID-19. The wider study: From T cells, B-cell-depleted T cells, or PBMCs came the material, which was cDNA or gDNA.

Participant-reported clinical history was the basis for cohort assignment. Sequenced by immunoSEQ multiplex PCR; TCRdb stores in-frame clones only, minus some. The sample includes 150,000 to 200,000 clones, about 90% of them seen just once. CDR3 length: 14 residues. Germline CDR1 MDHEN, CDR2 SYDVKM. After removal of 4 bases from V and 4 bases from J, the junction contained 7 bases not matched to a gene. This clonotype was sampled from a woman aged 45-59 years who had recovered from COVID-19. Sequencing was performed on PBMCs or T cells enriched from blood (not recorded which). V gene TRBV28 combines with J gene TRBJ2-7; TRBD1 matches at 7 bases. The CDR3 protein is CASSSTGPPYEQYF. CDR3 nucleotides: TGTGCCAGCAGTTCGACAGGGCCGCCTTACGAGCAGTACTTC.